These T cell receptor beta chains were read from a single sample in a study of CD8 T cells in ankylosing spondylitis. MiXCR was run by TCRdb on the 5' RACE reads, yielding one entry per CDR3 protein. The sample contains roughly 670,000 distinct CDR3 sequences, 15% to 20% of which appear only once. Sequenced input: blood, either unsorted or a sorted T cell fraction (not recorded which). The receptors here all came from a male donor with ankylosing spondylitis. The CDR3 runs from the conserved cysteine through the conserved F or W. The D gene is left open where the match is weak. Clone size is given for some rows only: seen once, a few or many times, or a class if the clone is expanded.

d_gene: .
abundance: .
v_gene: TRBV3-1
j_gene: TRBJ2-1
CDR3aa: CASSQGRGTHGF
CDR3nt: TGTGCCAGCAGCCAAGGTAGAGGGACCCACGGCTTC

d_gene: .
abundance: few
v_gene: TRBV5-1
j_gene: TRBJ1-1
CDR3aa: CASSFFRGRNTEAFF
CDR3nt: TGCGCCAGCAGCTTTTTCCGGGGCCGGAACACTGAAGCTTTCTTT

d_gene: .
abundance: .
v_gene: TRBV20-1
j_gene: TRBJ2-5
CDR3aa: CSARAPQETQYF
CDR3nt: TGCAGTGCTCGGGCCCCTCAAGAGACCCAGTACTTC

d_gene: .
abundance: .
v_gene: TRBV28
j_gene: TRBJ2-6
CDR3aa: CASGEQGIPSGANVLTF
CDR3nt: TGTGCCAGCGGCGAACAGGGTATACCCTCTGGGGCCAACGTCCTGACTTTC

d_gene: TRBD1
abundance: few
v_gene: TRBV5-1
j_gene: TRBJ1-2
CDR3aa: CASSPSRTGSGYTF
CDR3nt: TGCGCCAGCAGCCCAAGCCGGACAGGGAGTGGCTACACCTTC

d_gene: .
abundance: .
v_gene: TRBV12-3/TRBV12-4
j_gene: TRBJ1-4
CDR3aa: CASSYQGGGEEKLFF
CDR3nt: TGTGCCAGCAGCTACCAAGGGGGGGGTGAGGAAAAACTGTTTTTT

d_gene: .
abundance: few
v_gene: TRBV12-3/TRBV12-4
j_gene: TRBJ2-3
CDR3aa: CASSWASSNTDTQYF
CDR3nt: TGTGCCAGCAGTTGGGCTAGCAGTAACACAGATACGCAGTATTTT

d_gene: .
abundance: .
v_gene: TRBV12-3/TRBV12-4
j_gene: TRBJ1-4
CDR3aa: CASSPRGDGDEKLFF
CDR3nt: TGTGCCAGCAGTCCCCGGGGGGATGGGGATGAAAAACTGTTTTTT

d_gene: .
abundance: few
v_gene: TRBV28
j_gene: TRBJ2-6
CDR3aa: CASSFDPRGPGANVLTF
CDR3nt: TGTGCCAGCAGTTTCGATCCCCGGGGACCTGGGGCCAACGTCCTGACTTTC

d_gene: .
abundance: few
v_gene: TRBV11-2
j_gene: TRBJ1-1
CDR3aa: CASSLGDKHSNQAFF
CDR3nt: TGTGCCAGCAGCTTAGGGGATAAACACTCCAATCAAGCTTTCTTT

d_gene: TRBD2
abundance: .
v_gene: TRBV4-3
j_gene: TRBJ2-1
CDR3aa: CASSQDGVGGASYNEQFF
CDR3nt: TGCGCCAGCAGCCAAGATGGGGTGGGAGGGGCATCCTACAATGAGCAGTTCTTC

d_gene: TRBD1
abundance: .
v_gene: TRBV4-1
j_gene: TRBJ1-1
CDR3aa: CASSLQEVNRGAEAFF
CDR3nt: TGCGCCAGCAGCCTCCAGGAAGTCAACAGGGGGGCTGAAGCTTTCTTT

d_gene: .
abundance: .
v_gene: TRBV5-1
j_gene: TRBJ1-2
CDR3aa: CASPPVSGQKWSYGYTF
CDR3nt: TGCGCCAGCCCTCCTGTGTCAGGTCAGAAATGGAGCTATGGCTACACCTTC

d_gene: TRBD2
abundance: few
v_gene: TRBV20-1
j_gene: TRBJ2-3
CDR3aa: CSAMGLAGVHF
CDR3nt: TGCAGTGCTATGGGGCTAGCGGGGGTCCATTTT

d_gene: TRBD2
abundance: .
v_gene: TRBV5-5
j_gene: TRBJ2-7
CDR3aa: CASSRETSLSYEQYF
CDR3nt: TGTGCCAGCAGCCGAGAGACTAGCCTCTCCTACGAGCAGTACTTC

d_gene: .
abundance: .
v_gene: TRBV4-2
j_gene: TRBJ1-1
CDR3aa: CASSQGISGNTEAFF
CDR3nt: TGTGCCAGCAGCCAAGGAATTTCGGGAAACACTGAAGCTTTCTTT

d_gene: TRBD1
abundance: few
v_gene: TRBV5-1
j_gene: TRBJ2-7
CDR3aa: CASSVVPGTGERSYEQYF
CDR3nt: TGCGCCAGCAGCGTCGTGCCAGGGACAGGGGAAAGGTCCTACGAGCAGTACTTC

d_gene: .
abundance: .
v_gene: TRBV7-2
j_gene: TRBJ1-1
CDR3aa: CASSLGYRGNTEAFF
CDR3nt: TGTGCCAGCAGCTTAGGGTATAGGGGGAACACTGAAGCTTTCTTT

d_gene: .
abundance: few
v_gene: TRBV10-3
j_gene: TRBJ1-1
CDR3aa: CAISVAGENTEAFF
CDR3nt: TGTGCCATCAGTGTCGCAGGGGAGAACACTGAAGCTTTCTTT

d_gene: .
abundance: .
v_gene: TRBV4-2
j_gene: TRBJ1-1
CDR3aa: CASSQEGQYYTEAFF
CDR3nt: TGTGCCAGCAGCCAGGAAGGACAGTATTACACTGAAGCTTTCTTT